These 6 T cell receptor beta chains were sequenced from one sample in a study of PD-1 blockade in mismatch repair-deficient tumors (dated by TCRdb to about 2017). Library method: the immunoSEQ multiplex PCR assay. The source is immuneACCESS, and TCRdb retained only in-frame sequences with V and J called. Part of the clones is not carried over; for the studies checked, unresolved V genes explain less than half of this, and the remainder is unexplained. Within this sample are around 130,000 clones, with roughly 90% of them counted one time only. The top ten hold over 9.5% of the sample. The sequenced sample was peripheral blood, obtained approximately 69 weeks after starting pembrolizumab. The source is an adult with mismatch repair-deficient cancer.

The gene calls are TRBV30 and TRBJ2-7; 7 nucleotides agree with TRBD1. This CDR3 is 13 amino acids long. Germline values: CDR1 GTSNPN, CDR2 SVGIG (reference sequence). Trimming at V came to 0 bases and at J to 3 bases, leaving 2 bases not matched to a gene. The CDR3 is CAWSVYRGYEQYF. CDR3 nucleotides: TGTGCCTGGAGTGTATACAGGGGCTACGAGCAGTACTTC. The complete variable domain, with remaining parts taken from reference TRBV30 and TRBJ2-7, reads SQTIHQWPATLVQPVGSPLSLECTVEGTSNPNLYWYRQAAGRGLQLLFYSVGIGQISSEVPQNLSASRPQDRQFILSSKKLLLSDSGFYLCAWSVYRGYEQYFGPGTRLTVT.

CDR3 coding DNA: TGTGCCAGCAGTCTTCTAGCGGGAGGTTCCTTCTCCTACAATGAGCAGTTCTTC. It is translated as CASSLLAGGSFSYNEQFF. The V and J genes are TRBV27 and TRBJ2-1, with TRBD2 matching over 11 bases. The V segment lost 5 bases and the J segment 0 bases; nucleotides outside the gene matches: 9. Looked up from germline, CDR1 is MNHEY and CDR2 is SMNVEV (reference sequence). CDR3 length equals 18 residues.

The gene calls are TRBV7-9 and TRBJ2-4, with a weak D call TRBD2 (6 bases). CDR1 is SEHNR and CDR2 is FQNEAQ in the germline V gene (reference sequence). The CDR3 sequence is 15 residues long. The V end lost 2 bases, the J end lost 4 bases, and 12 bases lay between the germline ends. The CDR3 spells CASSLSGVRKNIQYF. CDR3 sequence (DNA): TGTGCCAGCAGCTTATCGGGGGTGCGGAAAAACATTCAGTACTTC.

This clone was observed a handful of times. The CDR3 reads CATTTGGYGYTF. CDR3 sequence (DNA): TGTGCCACCACGACAGGGGGCTATGGCTACACCTTC. The J gene is TRBJ1-2, the V gene TRBV10-3; 9 bases map to TRBD1. The length of the CDR3 is 12 residues. V shed 10 bases, J shed 4 bases, and the junction held 4 bases outside the gene matches. The V gene's germline CDR1 is ENHRY and CDR2 SYGVKD.

A single count supports this clone. V is TRBV27 and J is TRBJ1-1; D is ambiguous. The CDR3 contains 12 residues. V lost 9 bases and J lost 0, with 8 bases in between. From germline, CDR1 is MNHEY and CDR2 SMNVEV (reference sequence). The CDR3: CASGSLNTEAFF. CDR3 DNA sequence: TGTGCCAGTGGAAGTCTGAACACTGAAGCTTTCTTT.

The chain joins TRBV7-9 to TRBJ1-1, with TRBD1 as a possible D gene (6 bases). CDR1 and CDR2 (germline): SEHNR, FQNEAQ (reference sequence). The CDR3 spans 13 residues. Between the trimmed V and J ends, which lost 1 base and 11 bases, there was a span of 14 bases. The CDR3 sequence is CASSLDGGRAAFF. CDR3 coding DNA: TGTGCCAGCAGCTTAGACGGGGGGCGCGCGGCTTTCTTT.